A single sample is the source of the 8 T cell receptor beta chains below, sequenced in a study of T cell responses to AZD1222 COVID-19 vaccine. The repertoire was sequenced with immunoSEQ multiplex PCR; TCRdb's copy has only in-frame clones and lacks some. The sample includes roughly 110,000 clones, roughly nine tenths of them seen just once. The sequences come from peripheral blood, collected on day 0 of AZD1222 vaccination. Source of these receptors: an adult in good health.

V and J are TRBV18 and TRBJ2-1; D ambiguous. The CDR3 length is 12 residues. The germline V gene has CDR1 KGHSH and CDR2 LQKENI. Trimming removed 2 bases at V and 6 bases at J, with 5 bases between. CDR3 in DNA: TGTGCCAGCTCACCAAAAGGCAATGAGCAGTTCTTC. Translated, it gives CASSPKGNEQFF.

The chain combines TRBV19 with TRBJ1-1; a weak D match, TRBD1 (5 bases). In germline, CDR1 is LNHDA, CDR2 SQIVND (reference sequence). V was pared by 1 base and J by 2 bases, with 11 bases between. This CDR3 is 15 amino acids long. In nucleotides, the CDR3 is TGTGCCAGTAGTATAGGAAGCAGGGTTAACACTGAAGCTTTCTTT. This gives the protein CASSIGSRVNTEAFF. Together with reference TRBV19 and TRBJ1-1, the CDR3 gives the full variable domain: DGGITQSPKYLFRKEGQNVTLSCEQNLNHDAMYWYRQDPGQGLRLIYYSQIVNDFQKGDIAEGYSVSREKKESFPLTVTSAQKNPTAFYLCASSIGSRVNTEAFFGQGTRLTVV.

The chain links TRBV7-2 to TRBJ1-6; D not certain. Germline assignment: CDR1 SGHTA and CDR2 FQGNSA. V was clipped by 0 bases and J by 8 bases, with 11 bases between them. The CDR3 has 15 residues. CDR3 amino acids: CASSLAGLPDSPLHF. Here the CDR3 DNA reads TGTGCCAGCAGCTTAGCGGGCCTCCCCGATTCACCCCTCCACTTT.

Only one count was recorded for this clone. The chain uses TRBV15 and TRBJ1-5, with 8 bases lining up with TRBD1. After removal of 5 bases from V and 3 bases from J, the junction contained 6 bases not matched to a gene. Germline lookup yields CDR1 LNHNV and CDR2 YYDKDF (reference sequence). The CDR3 is made up of 15 amino acids. DNA of the CDR3: TGTGCCACCAGCGGTGACAGGGGTGTCAATCAGCCCCAGCATTTT. Amino acids: CATSGDRGVNQPQHF.

This rearrangement joins TRBV28 to TRBJ1-2, with a weak D call TRBD1 (6 bases). Per germline, CDR1 MDHEN and CDR2 SYDVKM. This CDR3 spans 11 amino acids. Trimming pared 2 bases from V and 8 bases from J, leaving 6 bases between. The CDR3 here is CASSLGGGYTF. CDR3 DNA sequence: TGTGCCAGCAGTTTAGGGGGCGGCTACACCTTC.

This chain links TRBV5-4 with TRBJ2-3; 10 bases line up with TRBD2. In germline, CDR1 is SGHNT, CDR2 YYREEE (reference sequence). With 7 bases clipped from V and 2 bases from J, the junction kept 13 bases outside the gene matches. The CDR3 spans 17 residues. CDR3 nucleotides: TGTGCCAGCCTTGGGAGGGGTAGCGGGGGGTTCACAGATACGCAGTATTTT. It translates to CASLGRGSGGFTDTQYF.

The chain links TRBV10-3 to TRBJ1-3; tentatively, D is TRBD1 (6 bases). Trimming took off 6 bases at V and 2 bases at J, with 17 bases between the two ends. Germline CDR1 and CDR2: ENHRY and SYGVKD. The CDR3 has 16 residues. The CDR3 DNA reads TGTGCCATCAGGCAGATAGGGGGGGCTGCTGGAAACACCATATATTTT. It yields the protein CAIRQIGGAAGNTIYF.

This clone occurred once. The chain uses TRBV7-9 and TRBJ1-3, with D possibly being TRBD1 (5 bases). Trimming took off 1 base at V and 0 bases at J, with 13 bases between the two ends. CDR3 length: 17 amino acids. Germline CDR1 is SEHNR and CDR2 is FQNEAQ (reference sequence). This CDR3 reads CASSLDGTVISGNTIYF. The CDR3 DNA reads as TGTGCCAGCAGCTTAGATGGGACGGTGATCTCTGGAAACACCATATATTTT.